The clone carrying this T cell receptor beta chain appeared a few times. Its antigen remains unknown. Using unique molecular identifiers, the investigators prepared the TCRbeta library. MiXCR, run by TCRdb on the PCR reads, gives a single entry per CDR3 protein. The table includes fewer than 550,000 distinct CDR3 sequences, around 10% detected once. The CDR3 runs 15 residues. The sample is drawn from a study of T-cell reconstitution after alpha-beta-depleted transplantation in children. Study-wide results and caveats: The origin of high day-60 TCRbeta diversity in some patients lay in surviving recipient T cells and thymic progenitors. Several hundred expanded graft clones reportedly gave rise to the alpha-beta T cells present about two months after transplant. Newly made T cells mostly supplied T-cell counts and diversity one year after transplant.

The rearrangement links TRBV21-1 to TRBJ2-7; the DNA was not compared with TRBD2, the D call given in the table. TRBV21-1 is listed as a pseudogene. The sequence was collected from a female patient aged 2-10 years who had a stem cell transplant for aplastic anemia, so the T cells may come from the graft donor. The material sequenced was PBMCs, mostly from graft donor cells, taken 180 days after TCRalphabeta/CD19-depleted stem cell transplant. CDR3 in amino acids: CASSKDTGGPCEQYV. The CDR3, as DNA: TGTGCCAGCAGCAAAGATACGGGAGGGCCGTGCGAGCAGTACGTC.